One sample yielded the 9 T cell receptor beta chains listed below, sequenced in a study of cytomegalovirus exposure and HLA in healthy donors. The PCR employed 60 Vbeta primers together with 13 Jbeta primers. Clones were read by immunoSEQ multiplex PCR, and TCRdb kept only the in-frame ones, dropping some. The sample lists around 130,000 clones, roughly 9% occurring once. Material for sequencing was PBMCs. All receptors derive from a woman aged 40 to 55 in good health and CMV-seropositive.

This clone was counted between two and nine times. The chain joins TRBV9 to TRBJ2-3; 11 bases map to TRBD2. The CDR3 is made up of 13 amino acids. CDR1 and CDR2 from the germline V gene are SGDLS and YYNGEE. The V gene end was trimmed by 4 bases and the J gene end by 9 bases; junction bases not matched to a gene: 4. CDR3 protein: CASSTSGGVTQYF. DNA of the CDR3: TGTGCCAGCAGCACTAGCGGGGGAGTGACGCAGTATTTT.

This clone was counted a few times. The rearrangement uses TRBV19 and TRBJ1-1; D is undetermined. The CDR3 runs to 15 residues. The V and J ends lost 1 base and 5 bases respectively, with 14 bases between them. From germline, CDR1 is LNHDA and CDR2 SQIVND (reference sequence). The CDR3 region has the DNA TGTGCCAGTAGTATAGGTCTCGGTCTCAAGACTGAAGCTTTCTTT. Protein sequence: CASSIGLGLKTEAFF.

This clone appeared a few times. The chain links TRBV18 to TRBJ1-6; 10 bases map to TRBD1. Germline V lookup: CDR1 KGHSH, CDR2 LQKENI. V lost 1 base, J lost 7 bases, and 4 bases stayed unmatched. This CDR3 has 16 amino acids. For the CDR3, the DNA is TGTGCCAGCTCACCACGGGACAGGGGAGCGAATTCACCCCTCCACTTT. It specifies CASSPRDRGANSPLHF. Based on the CDR3 plus reference TRBV18 and TRBJ1-6, the full variable domain is NAGVMQNPRHLVRRRGQEARLRCSPMKGHSHVYWYRQLPEEGLKFMVYLQKENIIDESGMPKERFSAEFPKEGPSILRIQQVVRGDSAAYFCASSPRDRGANSPLHFGNGTRLTVT.

The chain recombines TRBV6-6 with TRBJ2-1, with 8 positions matching TRBD2. V lost 4 bases and J lost 7; bases outside the gene matches: 6. The germline V gene encodes CDR1 MNHNY and CDR2 SVGAGI (reference sequence). CDR3 size: 14 residues. This CDR3 reads CASSFGGANNEQFF. DNA of the CDR3: TGTGCCAGCAGTTTCGGGGGGGCCAATAATGAGCAGTTCTTC.

There are a few counts of this clone. The chain recombines TRBV7-9 with TRBJ1-1; 8 bases line up with TRBD1. The CDR3 contains 15 residues. From germline, CDR1 is SEHNR and CDR2 FQNEAQ (reference sequence). Unmatched junction bases numbered 6, after V lost 5 bases and J lost 1 base. The CDR3 region is CASSLGQGGNTEAFF. The CDR3 nucleotides are TGTGCCAGCAGCCTAGGACAGGGTGGGAACACTGAAGCTTTCTTT.

This clone showed up just a few times. The chain combines TRBV28 with TRBJ2-7; maybe TRBD2 (6 bases). Germline V gene lookup returns CDR1 MDHEN and CDR2 SYDVKM. This CDR3 is 14 amino acids long. Trimming left V 6 bases short and J 3 bases short, with 15 bases between. This chain's CDR3 is CASRGTGRLYEQYF. CDR3 coding DNA: TGTGCCAGCAGAGGGACTGGGCGGCTCTACGAGCAGTACTTC.

The chain couples TRBV7-2 to TRBJ1-1, with D maybe TRBD1 (6 bases). This CDR3 region has 12 residues. Trimming stripped 4 bases from V and 11 bases from J, with 14 bases between. The germline CDR1 and CDR2 sequences are SGHTA and FQGNSA. In DNA, the CDR3 is TGTGCCAGCAGCTACTACAGGGAAGCCGCTTTCTTT. This encodes CASSYYREAAFF.

This clone appeared a few times. V usage is TRBV5-4 and J usage is TRBJ2-5, with TRBD2 matching over 11 bases. The better agreement between TRBJ2-7 and the DNA end casts doubt on the J call. This CDR3 is 15 amino acids long. Germline CDR1 and CDR2: SGHNT and YYREEE (reference sequence). The chain's CDR3 is CASSSTSGGTYEQYF. In nucleotides, the CDR3 is TGTGCCAGCAGCTCCACTAGCGGGGGAACATACGAGCAGTACTTC.

There are a few counts of this clone. CDR3 protein: CASSNRGMGNQPQHF. Here the CDR3 DNA reads TGTGCCAGCAGCAACAGGGGGATGGGCAATCAGCCCCAGCATTTT. The chain links TRBV6-1 to TRBJ1-5, with TRBD1 matching over 8 bases. The CDR3 spans 15 residues. The J segment lost 2 bases and the V segment lost 6 bases, leaving 6 bases of the junction unmatched. The germline V gene encodes CDR1 MNHNS and CDR2 SASEGT.